Below are 5 T cell receptor beta chains sequenced from a single sample in a study of CD8 T cells in Susac syndrome. An amount of RNA that ranged from roughly 0.5 to 1 ug was reverse transcribed with random hexamers. TCRdb fed the immunoSEQ multiplex PCR reads into MiXCR, producing one record per CDR3 protein. The sample has 250,000 to 300,000 distinct CDR3 sequences; about 88% are singletons. The sequenced sample was CD8+ T cells from PBMCs. Receptor source: a human donor with multiple sclerosis.

In the case of this clonotype: The CDR3 does not close with the conserved phenylalanine or tryptophan, likely indicating a read error. This sequence joins TRBV4-1 and TRBJ2-1; TRBD2 aligns across 7 bases. Germline V lookup: CDR1 MGHRA, CDR2 YSYEKL. The CDR3 length is 16 residues. V lost 1 base to trimming and J lost 4 bases; unmatched junction nucleotides: 7. CDR3 protein: CASSQVGGGGYNEQFS. The CDR3 DNA is TGCGCCAGCAGCCAAGTGGGAGGCGGGGGTTACAATGAGCAGTTCTCC.

The chain carries TRBV27 and TRBJ2-2; D call uncertain. Germline V gene sequence: CDR1 MNHEY, CDR2 SMNVEV (reference sequence). The V and J ends lost 3 bases and 0 bases respectively, with 14 bases between them. This CDR3 spans 17 amino acids. Written as DNA, the CDR3 is TGTGCCAGCAGTTTTGGGCAGCACCCGCCGAACACCGGGGAGCTGTTTTTT. This encodes CASSFGQHPPNTGELFF.

V is TRBV27 and J is TRBJ2-7; 7 nucleotides align to TRBD2. V lost 3 bases, J lost 2 bases, and 1 base stayed unmatched. The germline gives CDR1 MNHEY, CDR2 SMNVEV (reference sequence). This CDR3 is built from 13 residues. The CDR3: CASSFSGPYEQYF. The CDR3 DNA reads TGTGCCAGCAGTTTTAGCGGGCCCTACGAGCAGTACTTC.

The chain has TRBV4-3 and TRBJ2-7; TRBD1 aligns across 8 bases. The length of the CDR3 is 16 residues. After removal of 3 bases from V and 3 bases from J, the junction contained 10 bases not matched to a gene. Germline CDR1 is LGHNA and CDR2 is YSLEER. In DNA form, the CDR3 reads TGCGCCAGCAGCCAGGAGGTAGGGACAGGCTACTACGAGCAGTACTTC. Translating gives CASSQEVGTGYYEQYF.

This clonotype was observed once. The chain joins TRBV27 to TRBJ2-7; 7 nucleotides agree with TRBD2. CDR3 length equals 13 residues. The V gene end was trimmed by 6 bases and the J gene end by 7 bases; junction bases not matched to a gene: 9. Germline V gene lookup returns CDR1 MNHEY and CDR2 SMNVEV (reference sequence). The DNA for the CDR3 is TGTGCCAGCAGGCTCTCGGCCGGGGGGGAGCAGTACTTC. Encoded protein: CASRLSAGGEQYF.